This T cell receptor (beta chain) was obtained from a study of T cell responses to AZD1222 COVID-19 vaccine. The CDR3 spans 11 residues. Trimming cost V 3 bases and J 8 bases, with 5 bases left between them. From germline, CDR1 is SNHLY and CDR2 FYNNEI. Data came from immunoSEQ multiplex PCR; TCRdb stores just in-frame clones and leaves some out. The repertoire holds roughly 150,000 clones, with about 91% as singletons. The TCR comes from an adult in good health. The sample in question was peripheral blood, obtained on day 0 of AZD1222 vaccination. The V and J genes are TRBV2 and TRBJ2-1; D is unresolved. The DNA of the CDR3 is TGTGCCAGCAGTGAGAACTATGAGCAGTTCTTC. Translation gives CASSENYEQFF.